These 10 T cell receptor beta chains were sequenced from one sample in a study of identical twins. Using its own MiXCR run on the 5' RACE reads, TCRdb lists one record per CDR3 protein. The data hold fewer than 650,000 distinct CDR3 sequences, with 7.1% observed a single time. These data were likewise used in another study, on yellow fever vaccine responses in identical twins.

The sequencing input was PBMCs. These receptor sequences come from a woman aged 18-29 years in good health.

The chain couples TRBV5-5 to TRBJ2-3, with D perhaps TRBD2 (5 bases). Deletions cut 3 bases from V and 1 base from J, with 9 bases between. CDR1 and CDR2 (germline): SGHKS, YYEKEE (reference sequence). The length of the CDR3 is 14 residues. The DNA of the CDR3 is TGTGCCAGCAGCTCCATCGGGGGCACAGATACGCAGTATTTT. Its protein product is CASSSIGGTDTQYF.

This sequence joins TRBV2 and TRBJ2-5; D remains ambiguous. This CDR3 is built from 14 residues. Between the trimmed V and J ends, which lost 4 bases and 5 bases, there was a span of 14 bases. Germline values: CDR1 SNHLY, CDR2 FYNNEI. The CDR3 loop is CASSAELFVETQYF. CDR3 in DNA: TGTGCCAGCAGTGCTGAGCTATTTGTGGAGACCCAGTACTTC.

Concerning this clonotype: This may be a read error, as it is one base from a much larger clone. The chain is built from TRBV3-1 and TRBJ2-4; D is undetermined. The CDR3 spans 16 residues. In germline, CDR1 is LGHDT, CDR2 YNNKEL (reference sequence). The CDR3 DNA reads as TGTGCCAGAAGCCGAGCGTCGACTGTAGCCAAAAACATTCAGTACTTC. Protein sequence: CARSRASTVAKNIQYF.

This clonotype was observed a handful of times. This chain joins TRBV4-1 and TRBJ2-3, with 8 bases that match TRBD2. The CDR3 sequence is 17 residues long. From germline, CDR1 is MGHRA and CDR2 YSYEKL. Germline trimming cut 2 bases from V and 0 bases from J; bases unmatched to any gene: 7. In nucleotides, the CDR3 is TGCGCCAGCAGCCAAAGTGCTAGCGGGTCTAGCACAGATACGCAGTATTTT. It specifies CASSQSASGSSTDTQYF.

In this sample, this clonotype turned up many times. V is TRBV7-9 and J is TRBJ2-2; no reliable D call. CDR1 SEHNR and CDR2 FQNEAQ come from the germline V gene (reference sequence). The CDR3 has 13 residues. V lost 6 bases and J lost 4, with 9 bases in between. For the CDR3, the DNA is TGTGCCAGCAGTTCCCTTCCCACCGGGGAGCTGTTTTTT. Translating it yields CASSSLPTGELFF.

This rearrangement joins TRBV7-9 to TRBJ2-7; tentatively, D is TRBD1 (6 bases). The CDR3 has 15 residues. Trimming left V 6 bases short and J 3 bases short, with 18 bases between. Germline lookup yields CDR1 SEHNR and CDR2 FQNEAQ (reference sequence). The CDR3 region has the DNA TGTGCCAGCAGTCCATCCCCGGGACACCTCTACGAGCAGTACGTC. Translating it yields CASSPSPGHLYEQYV.

At least ten counts were recorded for this clonotype. This sequence joins TRBV6-5 and TRBJ2-1; either TRBD1 or TRBD2 may supply D (5 bases each). The CDR3 runs 16 residues. Trimming cost V 2 bases and J 8 bases, with 19 bases left between them. Germline-derived CDR1 and CDR2 are MNHEY and SVGAGI. The CDR3 sequence is CASSYTDLRAGHEQFF. CDR3 in DNA: TGTGCCAGCAGTTACACAGACCTCAGGGCGGGCCATGAGCAGTTCTTC.

This clonotype was counted ten times or more. This chain uses TRBV20-1 with TRBJ1-5, with 9 bases matching TRBD1. This CDR3 region has 16 residues. Germline V CDR1 and CDR2: DFQATT, SNEGSKA (reference sequence). Unmatched junction bases numbered 8, after V lost 3 bases and J lost 2 bases. The CDR3 is CSARPTGGGGNQPQHF. The CDR3 DNA reads as TGCAGTGCTAGGCCGACAGGGGGAGGGGGCAATCAGCCCCAGCATTTT.

This clonotype was seen at least ten times. The V gene is TRBV25-1, the J gene TRBJ2-3; the match to TRBD1 covers 9 bases. The germline CDR1 and CDR2 sequences are MGHDK and SYGVNS. V lost 4 bases to trimming and J lost 4 bases; unmatched junction nucleotides: 0. This CDR3 comprises 13 residues. The DNA for the CDR3 is TGTGCCAGCAGTGGGACAGGGGCAGATACGCAGTATTTT. Its protein is CASSGTGADTQYF.

This clonotype was picked up a small number of times. CDR3 in amino acids: CASSVDALPGLAGVGLYNEQFF. The CDR3 DNA reads as TGTGCCAGCAGCGTAGATGCCCTTCCGGGACTAGCGGGTGTTGGTCTATACAATGAGCAGTTCTTC. The rearrangement links TRBV9 to TRBJ2-1; 12 nucleotides agree with TRBD2. Germline CDR1 is SGDLS and CDR2 is YYNGEE. The V segment lost 0 bases and the J segment 4 bases; nucleotides outside the gene matches: 20. The length of the CDR3 is 22 residues.